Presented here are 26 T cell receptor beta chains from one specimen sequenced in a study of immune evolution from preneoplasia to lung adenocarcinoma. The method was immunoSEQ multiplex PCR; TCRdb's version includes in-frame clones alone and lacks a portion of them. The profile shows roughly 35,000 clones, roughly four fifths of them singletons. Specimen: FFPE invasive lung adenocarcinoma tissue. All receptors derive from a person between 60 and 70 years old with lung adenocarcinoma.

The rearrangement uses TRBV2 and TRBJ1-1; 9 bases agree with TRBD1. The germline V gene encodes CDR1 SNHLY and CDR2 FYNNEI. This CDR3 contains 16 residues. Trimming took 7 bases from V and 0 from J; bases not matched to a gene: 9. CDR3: CASTKDRGRMNTEAFF. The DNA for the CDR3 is TGTGCCAGCACTAAGGACAGGGGCCGAATGAACACTGAAGCTTTCTTT.

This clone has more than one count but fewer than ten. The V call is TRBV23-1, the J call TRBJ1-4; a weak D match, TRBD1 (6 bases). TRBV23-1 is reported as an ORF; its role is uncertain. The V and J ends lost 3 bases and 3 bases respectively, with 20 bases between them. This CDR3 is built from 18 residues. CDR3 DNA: TGCGCCAGCAGTCATTCGCGTCTAGGCAGACAGGCTAATGAAAAACTGTTTTTT. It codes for CASSHSRLGRQANEKLFF.

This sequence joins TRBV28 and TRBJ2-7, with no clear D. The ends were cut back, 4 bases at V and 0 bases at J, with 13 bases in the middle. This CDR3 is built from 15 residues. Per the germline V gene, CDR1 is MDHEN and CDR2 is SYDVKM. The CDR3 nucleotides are TGTGCCAGCAGTTCCCCCGGCTCCAGCTCCTACGAGCAGTACTTC. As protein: CASSSPGSSSYEQYF.

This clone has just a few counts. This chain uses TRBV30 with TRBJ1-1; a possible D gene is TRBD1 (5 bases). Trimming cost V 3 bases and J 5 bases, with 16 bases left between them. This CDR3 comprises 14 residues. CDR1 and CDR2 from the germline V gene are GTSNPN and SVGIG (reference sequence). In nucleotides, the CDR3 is TGTGCCTGGAGGAAACAGGCCTTGGGGACTGAAGCTTTCTTT. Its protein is CAWRKQALGTEAFF.

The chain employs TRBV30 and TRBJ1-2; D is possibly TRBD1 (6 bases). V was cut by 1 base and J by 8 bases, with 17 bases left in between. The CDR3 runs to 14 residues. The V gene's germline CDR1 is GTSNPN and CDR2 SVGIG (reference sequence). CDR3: CAWSGKTGAQGYTF. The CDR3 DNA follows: TGTGCCTGGAGTGGGAAGACGGGGGCGCAGGGCTACACCTTC.

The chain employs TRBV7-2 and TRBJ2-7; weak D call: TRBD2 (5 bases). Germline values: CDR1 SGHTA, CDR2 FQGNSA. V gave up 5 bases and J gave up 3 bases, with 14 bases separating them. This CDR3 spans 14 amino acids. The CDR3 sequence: CASSISGELYEQYF. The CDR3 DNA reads TGTGCCAGCAGCATAAGCGGAGAACTCTACGAGCAGTACTTC.

This CDR3 reads CASKRRSSTDTQYF. Here the CDR3 DNA reads TGTGCCAGCAAGAGACGGTCTAGCACAGATACGCAGTATTTT. This rearrangement joins TRBV6-5 to TRBJ2-3; D is ambiguous. Looked up from germline, CDR1 is MNHEY and CDR2 is SVGAGI. The CDR3 sequence is 14 residues long. Trimming shortened V by 7 bases and J by 0 bases, and 11 bases separated the two germline ends.

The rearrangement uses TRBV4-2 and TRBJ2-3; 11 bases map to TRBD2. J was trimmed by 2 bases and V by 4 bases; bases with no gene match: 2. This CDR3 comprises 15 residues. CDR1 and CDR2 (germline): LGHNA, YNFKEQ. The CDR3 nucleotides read TGTGCCAGCAGCCCACTAGCGGGAGACACAGATACGCAGTATTTT. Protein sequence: CASSPLAGDTDTQYF.

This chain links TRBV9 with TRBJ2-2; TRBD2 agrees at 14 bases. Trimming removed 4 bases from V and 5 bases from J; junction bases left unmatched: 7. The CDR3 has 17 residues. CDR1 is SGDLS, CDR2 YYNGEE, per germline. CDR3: CASSRLAGGDWTGELFF. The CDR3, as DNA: TGTGCCAGCAGCCGACTAGCGGGAGGGGATTGGACCGGGGAGCTGTTTTTT.

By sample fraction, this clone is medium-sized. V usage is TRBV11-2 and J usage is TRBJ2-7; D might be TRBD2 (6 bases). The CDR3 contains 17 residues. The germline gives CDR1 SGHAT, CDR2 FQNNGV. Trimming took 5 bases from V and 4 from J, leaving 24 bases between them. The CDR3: CASSPLNPLSGRYEQYF. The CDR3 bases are TGTGCCAGCAGCCCCCTTAACCCGCTTAGCGGCAGATACGAGCAGTACTTC.

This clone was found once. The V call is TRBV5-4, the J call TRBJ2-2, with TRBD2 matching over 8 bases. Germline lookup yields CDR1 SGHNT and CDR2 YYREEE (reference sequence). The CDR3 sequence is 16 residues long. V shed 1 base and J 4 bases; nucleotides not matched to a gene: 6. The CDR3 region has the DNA TGTGCCAGCAGCTTGCCCGGGACTAGGAGCACCGGGGAGCTGTTTTTT. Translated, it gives CASSLPGTRSTGELFF.

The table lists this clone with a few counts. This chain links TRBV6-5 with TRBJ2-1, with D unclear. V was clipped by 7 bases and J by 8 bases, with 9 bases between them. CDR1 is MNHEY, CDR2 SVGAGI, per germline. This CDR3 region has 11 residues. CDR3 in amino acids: CASKRVDEQFF. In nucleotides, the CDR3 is TGTGCCAGCAAAAGAGTCGATGAGCAGTTCTTC.

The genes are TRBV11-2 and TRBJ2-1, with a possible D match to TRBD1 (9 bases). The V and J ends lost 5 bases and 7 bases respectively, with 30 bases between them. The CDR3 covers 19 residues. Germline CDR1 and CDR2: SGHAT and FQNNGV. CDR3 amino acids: CASSARDRVTAGVRNEQFF. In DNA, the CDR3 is TGTGCCAGCAGCGCCCGGGACAGGGTTACAGCGGGAGTTCGAAATGAGCAGTTCTTC.

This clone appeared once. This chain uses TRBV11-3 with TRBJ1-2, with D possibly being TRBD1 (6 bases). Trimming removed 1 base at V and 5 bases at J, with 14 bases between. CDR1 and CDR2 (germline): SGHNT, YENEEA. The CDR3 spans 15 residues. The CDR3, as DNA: TGTGCCAGCAGCTTAGCCGGGACAAACGATTATGGCTACACCTTC. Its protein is CASSLAGTNDYGYTF.

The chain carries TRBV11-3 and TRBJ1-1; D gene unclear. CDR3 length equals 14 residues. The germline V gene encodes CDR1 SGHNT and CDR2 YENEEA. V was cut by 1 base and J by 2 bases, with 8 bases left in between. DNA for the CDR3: TGTGCCAGCAGCTTAGGTTGGGCTAACACTGAAGCTTTCTTT. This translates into CASSLGWANTEAFF.

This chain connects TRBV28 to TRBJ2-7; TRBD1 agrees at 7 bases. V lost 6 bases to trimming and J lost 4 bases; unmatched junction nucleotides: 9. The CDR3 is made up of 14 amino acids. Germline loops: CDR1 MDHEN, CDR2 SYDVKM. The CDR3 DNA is TGTGCCAGCAGGCAACAGGGGCCCATTTACGAGCAGTACTTC. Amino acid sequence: CASRQQGPIYEQYF.

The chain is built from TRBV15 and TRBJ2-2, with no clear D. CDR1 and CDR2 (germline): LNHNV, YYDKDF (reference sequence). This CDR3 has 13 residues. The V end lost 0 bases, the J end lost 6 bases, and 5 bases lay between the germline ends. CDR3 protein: CATSRDVAGELFF. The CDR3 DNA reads TGTGCCACCAGCAGAGATGTGGCCGGGGAGCTGTTTTTT.

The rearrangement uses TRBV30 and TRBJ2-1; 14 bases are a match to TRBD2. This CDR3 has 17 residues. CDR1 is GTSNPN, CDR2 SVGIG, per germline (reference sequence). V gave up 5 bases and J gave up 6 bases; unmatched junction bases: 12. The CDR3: CAWFRRGTSGSLNEQFF. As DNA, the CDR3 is TGTGCCTGGTTTCGCCGGGGGACTAGCGGGAGTCTCAATGAGCAGTTCTTC. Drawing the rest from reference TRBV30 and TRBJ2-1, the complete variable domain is SQTIHQWPATLVQPVGSPLSLECTVEGTSNPNLYWYRQAAGRGLQLLFYSVGIGQISSEVPQNLSASRPQDRQFILSSKKLLLSDSGFYLCAWFRRGTSGSLNEQFFGPGTRLTVL.

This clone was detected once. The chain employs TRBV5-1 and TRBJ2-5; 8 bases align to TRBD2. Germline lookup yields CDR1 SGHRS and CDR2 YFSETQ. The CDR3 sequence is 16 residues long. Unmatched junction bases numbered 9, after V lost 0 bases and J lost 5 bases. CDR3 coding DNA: TGCGCCAGCAGCTTGGAGGTCGGGACTAGAGGCGAGACCCAGTACTTC. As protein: CASSLEVGTRGETQYF.

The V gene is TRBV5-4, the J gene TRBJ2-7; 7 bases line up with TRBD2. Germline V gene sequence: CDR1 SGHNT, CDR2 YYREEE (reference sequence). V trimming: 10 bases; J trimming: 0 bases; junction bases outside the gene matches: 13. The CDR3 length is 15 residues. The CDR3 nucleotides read TGTGCCGTCCTCCGAGGCGGGGGAAGCTCCTACGAGCAGTACTTC. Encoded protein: CAVLRGGGSSYEQYF.

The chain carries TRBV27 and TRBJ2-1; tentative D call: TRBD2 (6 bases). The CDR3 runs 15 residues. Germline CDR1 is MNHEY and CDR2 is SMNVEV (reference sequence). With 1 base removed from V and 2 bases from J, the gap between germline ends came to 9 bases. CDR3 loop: CASSLFAGTYNEQFF. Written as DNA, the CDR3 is TGTGCCAGCAGTTTATTCGCGGGAACCTACAATGAGCAGTTCTTC.

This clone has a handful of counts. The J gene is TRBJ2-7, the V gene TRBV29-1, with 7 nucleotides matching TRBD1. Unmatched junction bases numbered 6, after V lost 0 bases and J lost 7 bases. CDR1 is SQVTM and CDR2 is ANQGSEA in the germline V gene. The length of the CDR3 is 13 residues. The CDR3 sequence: CSVEDRRDSEQYF. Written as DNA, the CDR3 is TGCAGCGTTGAAGATCGCAGGGACAGTGAGCAGTACTTC.

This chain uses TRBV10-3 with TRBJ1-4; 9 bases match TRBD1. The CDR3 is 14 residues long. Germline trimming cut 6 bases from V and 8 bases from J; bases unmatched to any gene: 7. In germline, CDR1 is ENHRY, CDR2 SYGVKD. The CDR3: CAISPTGGGEKLFF. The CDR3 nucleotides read TGTGCCATCAGCCCGACAGGGGGAGGAGAAAAACTGTTTTTT.

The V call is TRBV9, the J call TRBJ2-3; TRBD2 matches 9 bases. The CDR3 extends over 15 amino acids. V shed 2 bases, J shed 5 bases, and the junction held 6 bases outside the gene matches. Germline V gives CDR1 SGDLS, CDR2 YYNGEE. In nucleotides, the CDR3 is TGTGCCAGCAGCGTTAGCGGGAGTGGTGTAGATACGCAGTATTTT. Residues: CASSVSGSGVDTQYF.

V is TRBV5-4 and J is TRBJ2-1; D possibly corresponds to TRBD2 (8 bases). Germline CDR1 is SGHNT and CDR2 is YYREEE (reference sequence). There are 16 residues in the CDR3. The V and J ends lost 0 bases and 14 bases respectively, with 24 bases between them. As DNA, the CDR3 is TGTGCCAGCAGCTTGGAAGAAGGGACTAGGGGGCGGGAGGAGTTCTTC. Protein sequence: CASSLEEGTRGREEFF.

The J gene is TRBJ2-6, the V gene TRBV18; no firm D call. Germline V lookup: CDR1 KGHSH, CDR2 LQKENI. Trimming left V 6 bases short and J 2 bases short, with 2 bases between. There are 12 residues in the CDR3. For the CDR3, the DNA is TGTGCCAGCTCCCCTGGGGCCAACGTCCTGACTTTC. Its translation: CASSPGANVLTF.